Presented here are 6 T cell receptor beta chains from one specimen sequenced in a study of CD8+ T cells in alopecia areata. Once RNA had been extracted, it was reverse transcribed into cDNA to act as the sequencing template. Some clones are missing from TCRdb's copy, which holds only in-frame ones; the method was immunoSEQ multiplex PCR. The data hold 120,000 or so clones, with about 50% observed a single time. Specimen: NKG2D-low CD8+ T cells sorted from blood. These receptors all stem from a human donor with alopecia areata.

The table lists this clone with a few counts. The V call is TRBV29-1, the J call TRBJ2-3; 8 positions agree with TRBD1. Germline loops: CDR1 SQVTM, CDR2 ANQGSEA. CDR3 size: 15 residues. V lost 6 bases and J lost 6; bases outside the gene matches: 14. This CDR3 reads CSVVPSGGATDTQYF. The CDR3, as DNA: TGCAGCGTCGTACCTTCAGGGGGCGCGACTGATACGCAGTATTTT.

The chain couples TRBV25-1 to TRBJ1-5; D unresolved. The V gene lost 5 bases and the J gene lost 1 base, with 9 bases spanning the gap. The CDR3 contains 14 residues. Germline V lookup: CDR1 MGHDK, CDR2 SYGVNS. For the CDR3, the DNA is TGTGCCAGCAGTCCGGCCGGGAGCAATCAGCCCCAGCATTTT. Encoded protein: CASSPAGSNQPQHF.

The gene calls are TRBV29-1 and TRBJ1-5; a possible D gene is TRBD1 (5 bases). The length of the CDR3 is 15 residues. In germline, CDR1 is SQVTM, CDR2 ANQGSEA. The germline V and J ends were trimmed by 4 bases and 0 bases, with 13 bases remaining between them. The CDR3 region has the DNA TGCAGCGTTGGTGGGACCTCCAATAGCAATCAGCCCCAGCATTTT. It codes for CSVGGTSNSNQPQHF.

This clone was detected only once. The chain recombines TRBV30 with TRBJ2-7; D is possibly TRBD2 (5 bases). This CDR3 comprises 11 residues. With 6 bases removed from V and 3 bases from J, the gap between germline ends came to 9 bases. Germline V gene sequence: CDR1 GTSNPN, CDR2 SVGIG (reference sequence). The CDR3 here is CACFRDYEQYF. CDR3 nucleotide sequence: TGTGCCTGCTTTCGGGACTACGAGCAGTACTTC.

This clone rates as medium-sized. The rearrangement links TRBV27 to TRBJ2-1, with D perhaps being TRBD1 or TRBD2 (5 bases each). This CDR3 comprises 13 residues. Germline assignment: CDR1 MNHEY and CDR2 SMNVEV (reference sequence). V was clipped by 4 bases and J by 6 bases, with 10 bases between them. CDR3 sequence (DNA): TGTGCCAGCAGTTGGGACGCGGGCAATGAGCAGTTCTTC. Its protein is CASSWDAGNEQFF.

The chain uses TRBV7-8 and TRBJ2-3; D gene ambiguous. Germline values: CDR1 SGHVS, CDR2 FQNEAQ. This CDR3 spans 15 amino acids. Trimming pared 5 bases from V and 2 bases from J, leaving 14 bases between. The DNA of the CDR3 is TGTGCCAGCAGCCACAGTGCGGCCTTCACAGATACGCAGTATTTT. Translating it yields CASSHSAAFTDTQYF.